Shown below are 21 T cell receptor beta chains from a single sample sequenced in a study of early T cells in non-severe SARS-CoV-2 infection. MiXCR, run by TCRdb on the 5' RACE reads, gives a single entry per CDR3 protein. There are about 21,000 distinct CDR3 sequences in the sample; more than 4% occur only once, and roughly 1.5% lies in the top ten. The sample taken for sequencing was whole blood. Source of these receptors: an adult who was a healthcare worker with PCR-confirmed SARS-CoV-2 infection or an uninfected control (not recorded which).

This clonotype was picked up many times. V gene TRBV6-5 combines with J gene TRBJ2-3; D may be TRBD1 (5 bases). CDR3 size: 16 residues. V lost 5 bases, J lost 0 bases, and 15 bases lay in between. Looked up from germline, CDR1 is MNHEY and CDR2 is SVGAGI. The CDR3 sequence is CASSPGPSLSTDTQYF. CDR3 in DNA: TGTGCCAGCAGTCCAGGGCCCTCTCTGAGCACAGATACGCAGTATTTT.

Details on this clonotype: At one end, the junction sequence differs from germline, possibly due to a read error. The chain employs TRBV7-3 and TRBJ2-2; no definite D call. Germline lookup yields CDR1 SGHTA and CDR2 FQGTGA. This CDR3 contains 15 residues. Here the CDR3 DNA reads TGTGCCAGCAGCTTAACCGGGTGGAGCACCGGAGAGCTGTTTTTT. Amino acid sequence: CASSLTGWSTGELFF.

This clonotype was seen a few times. This sequence joins TRBV14 and TRBJ1-6, with D possibly being TRBD1 (5 bases). The V end was cut by 4 bases, the J end by 6 bases, with 13 bases between. Germline CDR1 is SGHDN and CDR2 is FVKESK. The CDR3 runs to 15 residues. The CDR3 reads CASSPQTVGNSPLHF. The CDR3 DNA reads TGTGCCAGCAGCCCGCAGACAGTTGGTAATTCACCCCTCCACTTT. The whole variable domain, remainder taken from reference TRBV14 and TRBJ1-6, is EAGVTQFPSHSVIEKGQTVTLRCDPISGHDNLYWYRRVMGKEIKFLLHFVKESKQDESGMPNNRFLAERTGGTYSTLKVQPAELEDSGVYFCASSPQTVGNSPLHFGNGTRLTVT.

Many counts were recorded for this clonotype. CDR3: CSVDFTGNYGYTF. The CDR3, as DNA: TGCAGCGTTGACTTTACAGGGAACTATGGCTACACCTTC. The chain combines TRBV29-1 with TRBJ1-2; tentative D call: TRBD1 (6 bases). CDR3 length: 13 residues. The germline V gene has CDR1 SQVTM and CDR2 ANQGSEA. The germline V and J ends were trimmed by 3 bases and 2 bases, with 10 bases remaining between them.

The rearrangement uses TRBV7-9 and TRBJ2-2; unclear D gene. Trimming took off 1 base at V and 4 bases at J, with 4 bases between the two ends. Germline-derived CDR1 and CDR2 are SEHNR and FQNEAQ (reference sequence). The CDR3 runs to 13 residues. The CDR3 reads CASSLEGTGELFF. The CDR3 DNA sequence: TGTGCCAGCAGCTTAGAAGGCACCGGGGAGCTGTTTTTT.

There are many counts of this clonotype. V is TRBV29-1 and J is TRBJ1-1; D is ambiguous. Germline loops: CDR1 SQVTM, CDR2 ANQGSEA. Trimming stripped 4 bases from V and 6 bases from J, with 18 bases between. There are 14 residues in the CDR3. CDR3 DNA: TGCAGCGTTGCGGTTGGAGGCAGCAGCGCTGAAGCTTTCTTT. The encoded protein is CSVAVGGSSAEAFF.

This clonotype was recorded at least ten times. The J gene is TRBJ2-7, the V gene TRBV7-9, with TRBD1 matching 8 bases. The CDR3 is 14 amino acids. The V and J ends lost 6 bases and 0 bases, in that order; junction bases with no gene match: 4. The germline CDR1 and CDR2 sequences are SEHNR and FQNEAQ (reference sequence). DNA of the CDR3: TGTGCCAGCAGATCGACAGGGGACTCCTACGAGCAGTACTTC. It yields the protein CASRSTGDSYEQYF.

As for this clonotype: This may be a read error, as it is one base from a much larger clone. The CDR3 does not close with the conserved phenylalanine or tryptophan, likely indicating a read error. This rearrangement joins TRBV27 to TRBJ2-3; TRBD1 agrees at 7 bases. This CDR3 contains 15 residues. Trimming took 6 bases from V and 1 from J; bases not matched to a gene: 7. Per germline, CDR1 MNHEY and CDR2 SMNVEV (reference sequence). Here the CDR3 reads CASSPRDRRTDTQYY. Written as DNA, the CDR3 is TGTGCCAGCAGCCCCCGGGACAGACGCACAGATACGCAGTATTAT.

There are a few counts of this clonotype. The chain employs TRBV10-3 and TRBJ2-3, with no clear D. The length of the CDR3 is 10 residues. V dropped 11 bases and J dropped 6 bases, with 9 bases sitting between them. Looked up from germline, CDR1 is ENHRY and CDR2 is SYGVKD. The CDR3: CAPRPDTQYF. CDR3 in DNA: TGTGCCCCCCGGCCGGATACGCAGTATTTT.

This clonotype was picked up many times. The rearrangement uses TRBV11-2 and TRBJ2-6; D is unclear. V lost 5 bases to trimming and J lost 0 bases, with 8 bases between them. The CDR3 contains 15 residues. Per germline, CDR1 SGHAT and CDR2 FQNNGV. CDR3 in DNA: TGTGCCAGCAGCGACCGATACTCTGGGGCCAACGTCCTGACTTTC. It specifies CASSDRYSGANVLTF.

This clonotype occurred a few times. The chain carries TRBV20-1 and TRBJ2-2; TRBD1 might be the D (5 bases). Germline CDR1 reads DFQATT; CDR2 reads SNEGSKA (reference sequence). V lost 3 bases to trimming and J lost 13 bases, with 18 bases between them. The length of the CDR3 is 13 residues. CDR3 sequence reads: CSASEGAPETLFF. In DNA form, the CDR3 reads TGCAGTGCTAGTGAAGGGGCCCCTGAGACGCTGTTTTTT.

This clonotype was seen repeatedly, ten times or more. J is TRBJ1-3 and V is TRBV5-1; no clear D. Germline V gives CDR1 SGHRS, CDR2 YFSETQ. The V end lost 1 base, the J end lost 4 bases, and 24 bases lay between the germline ends. The CDR3 is made up of 19 amino acids. CDR3 sequence reads: CASSLSGRQTPVGGNTIYF. The CDR3 DNA is TGCGCCAGCAGCTTGTCGGGCAGGCAAACCCCTGTTGGGGGAAACACCATATATTTT.

The table lists this clonotype with many counts. The gene calls are TRBV6-1 and TRBJ1-1; no definite D call. This CDR3 is 14 amino acids long. The V gene's germline CDR1 is MNHNS and CDR2 SASEGT. Trimming cost V 7 bases and J 1 base, with 13 bases left between them. For the CDR3, the DNA is TGTGCCAGCACCCCGAACACGGGGAACACTGAAGCTTTCTTT. It yields the protein CASTPNTGNTEAFF.

J is TRBJ2-2 and V is TRBV11-2, with a possible D match to TRBD1 (5 bases). The CDR3 runs 16 residues. Looked up from germline, CDR1 is SGHAT and CDR2 is FQNNGV. The V end lost 5 bases, the J end lost 0 bases, and 13 bases lay between the germline ends. CDR3 sequence (DNA): TGTGCCAGCAGCCAAGACAGTCACGCGAACACCGGGGAGCTGTTTTTT. As protein: CASSQDSHANTGELFF.

This clonotype has at least ten counts. This rearrangement joins TRBV11-2 to TRBJ2-7, with D perhaps matching TRBD1 or TRBD2 (6 bases each). CDR3 length: 14 amino acids. V lost 0 bases and J lost 7, with 13 bases in between. Per the germline V gene, CDR1 is SGHAT and CDR2 is FQNNGV. In DNA, the CDR3 is TGTGCCAGCAGCTTAGATGGGGGGCGCCAGGAGCAGTACTTC. This codes for CASSLDGGRQEQYF.

With respect to this clonotype: Sequence at one end of the junction differs from germline and may be a read error. The rearrangement joins TRBV2 to TRBJ1-1; D unresolved. Germline lookup yields CDR1 SNHLY and CDR2 FYNNEI. The CDR3 has 11 amino acids. The CDR3 DNA reads TGTGCCAGCATCAGCCCCCATTGGCCGCTCTTT. It translates to CASISPHWPLF.

Ten or more counts support this clonotype. The V and J genes are TRBV6-6 and TRBJ1-3; D not resolved. The CDR3 runs 12 residues. The germline V gene encodes CDR1 MNHNY and CDR2 SVGAGI (reference sequence). The V and J ends lost 5 bases and 0 bases respectively, with 2 bases between them. CDR3 residues: CASSVSGNTIYF. The CDR3 DNA is TGTGCCAGCAGTGTCTCTGGAAACACCATATATTTT.

This clonotype was detected many times. This chain links TRBV7-2 with TRBJ2-3, with D tentatively TRBD2 (6 bases). Germline loops: CDR1 SGHTA, CDR2 FQGNSA. Deletions cut 6 bases from V and 5 bases from J, with 6 bases between. This CDR3 is 11 amino acids long. CDR3 protein: CASRGGDTQYF. The CDR3 nucleotides are TGTGCCAGCAGGGGGGGAGATACGCAGTATTTT.

This clonotype was picked up many times. The rearrangement uses TRBV12-5 and TRBJ2-6; 7 positions agree with TRBD1. V trimming: 0 bases; J trimming: 0 bases; junction bases outside the gene matches: 17. The CDR3 spans 22 residues. CDR1 is LGHNT and CDR2 is FRNRAP in the germline V gene. The CDR3 region is CASGLVVPGTVPELSGANVLTF. CDR3 DNA sequence: TGTGCTAGTGGTTTGGTAGTTCCGGGGACAGTACCTGAACTCTCTGGGGCCAACGTCCTGACTTTC.

There are a few counts of this clonotype. This chain links TRBV6-5 with TRBJ1-1; no firm D call. Per germline, CDR1 MNHEY and CDR2 SVGAGI. CDR3 length equals 13 residues. The ends were cut back, 3 bases at V and 5 bases at J, with 10 bases in the middle. As DNA, the CDR3 is TGTGCCAGCAGTTATCTAGGCGGTACTGAAGCTTTCTTT. It specifies CASSYLGGTEAFF.

This clonotype was seen ten or more times. The J gene is TRBJ2-3, the V gene TRBV7-2; D might be TRBD2 (6 bases). CDR1 is SGHTA and CDR2 is FQGNSA in the germline V gene. CDR3 length: 16 amino acids. The V end lost 5 bases, the J end lost 0 bases, and 15 bases lay between the germline ends. The CDR3 loop is CASSGRQTRSTDTQYF. CDR3 bases: TGTGCCAGCAGCGGCCGTCAGACTAGGAGCACAGATACGCAGTATTTT.